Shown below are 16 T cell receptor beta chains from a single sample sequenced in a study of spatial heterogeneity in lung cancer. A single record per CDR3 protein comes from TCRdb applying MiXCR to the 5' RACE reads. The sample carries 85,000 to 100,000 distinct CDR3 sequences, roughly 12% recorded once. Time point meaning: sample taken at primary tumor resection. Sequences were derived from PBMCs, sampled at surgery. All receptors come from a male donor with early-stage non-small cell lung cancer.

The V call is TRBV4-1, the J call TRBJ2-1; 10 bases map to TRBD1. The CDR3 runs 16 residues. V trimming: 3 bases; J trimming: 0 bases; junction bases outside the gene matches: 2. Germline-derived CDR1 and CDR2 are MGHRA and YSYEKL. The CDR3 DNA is TGCGCCAGCAGCCAGCGGGACAGGGGCTCCTACAATGAGCAGTTCTTC. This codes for CASSQRDRGSYNEQFF.

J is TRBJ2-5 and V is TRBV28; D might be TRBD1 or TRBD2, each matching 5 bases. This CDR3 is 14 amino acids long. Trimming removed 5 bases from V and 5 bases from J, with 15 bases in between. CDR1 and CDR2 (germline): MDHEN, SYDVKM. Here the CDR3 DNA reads TGTGCCAGCAGTCGAAACGGGGCCTGGGAGACCCAGTACTTC. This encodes CASSRNGAWETQYF.

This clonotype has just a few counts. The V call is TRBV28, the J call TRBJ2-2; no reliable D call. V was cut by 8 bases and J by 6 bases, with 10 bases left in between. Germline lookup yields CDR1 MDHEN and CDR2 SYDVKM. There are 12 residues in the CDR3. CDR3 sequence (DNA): TGTGCCAGCCTGGGAACGGCCGGGGAGCTGTTTTTT. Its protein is CASLGTAGELFF.

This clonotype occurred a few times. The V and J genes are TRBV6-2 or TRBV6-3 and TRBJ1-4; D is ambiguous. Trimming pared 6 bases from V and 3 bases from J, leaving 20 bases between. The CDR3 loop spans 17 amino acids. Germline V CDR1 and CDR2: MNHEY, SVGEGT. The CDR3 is CASRGELLRNSNEKLFF. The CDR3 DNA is TGTGCCAGCAGAGGAGAACTTTTGCGGAACTCTAATGAAAAACTGTTTTTT.

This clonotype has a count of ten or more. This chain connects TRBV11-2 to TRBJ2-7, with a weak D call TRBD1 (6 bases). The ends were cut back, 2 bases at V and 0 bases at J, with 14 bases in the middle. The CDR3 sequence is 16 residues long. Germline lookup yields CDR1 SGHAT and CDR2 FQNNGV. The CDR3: CASSLQRTEHSYEQYF. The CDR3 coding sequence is TGTGCCAGCAGCTTACAAAGGACAGAACACTCCTACGAGCAGTACTTC.

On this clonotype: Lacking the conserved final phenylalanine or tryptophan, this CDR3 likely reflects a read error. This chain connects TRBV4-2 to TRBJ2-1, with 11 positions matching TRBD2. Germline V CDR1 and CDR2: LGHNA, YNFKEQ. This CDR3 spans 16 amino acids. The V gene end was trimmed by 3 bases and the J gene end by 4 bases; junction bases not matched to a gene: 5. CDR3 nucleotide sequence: TGTGCCAGCAGCCAGGAACCTAGCGGGGGGTACAATGAGCAGTTCTCC. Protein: CASSQEPSGGYNEQFS.

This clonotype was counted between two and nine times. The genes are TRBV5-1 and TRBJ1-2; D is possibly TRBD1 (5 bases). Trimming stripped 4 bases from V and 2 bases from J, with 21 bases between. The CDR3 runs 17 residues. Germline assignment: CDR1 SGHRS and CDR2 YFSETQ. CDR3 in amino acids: CASSGATGDAPNYGYTF. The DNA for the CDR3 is TGCGCCAGCAGCGGAGCTACAGGAGACGCCCCAAACTATGGCTACACCTTC.

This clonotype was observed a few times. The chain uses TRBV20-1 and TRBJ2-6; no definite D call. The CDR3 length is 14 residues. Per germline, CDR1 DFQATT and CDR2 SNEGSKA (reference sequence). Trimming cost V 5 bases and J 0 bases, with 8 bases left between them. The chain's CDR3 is CSALKGSGANVLTF. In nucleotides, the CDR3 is TGCAGTGCTTTAAAGGGCTCTGGGGCCAACGTCCTGACTTTC.

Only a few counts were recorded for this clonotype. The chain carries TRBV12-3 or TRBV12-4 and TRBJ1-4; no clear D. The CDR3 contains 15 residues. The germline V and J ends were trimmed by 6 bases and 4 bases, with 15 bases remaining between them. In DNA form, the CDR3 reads TGTGCCAGCAGCCGCCCGCCCAGTGGTAATGAAAAACTGTTTTTT. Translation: CASSRPPSGNEKLFF.

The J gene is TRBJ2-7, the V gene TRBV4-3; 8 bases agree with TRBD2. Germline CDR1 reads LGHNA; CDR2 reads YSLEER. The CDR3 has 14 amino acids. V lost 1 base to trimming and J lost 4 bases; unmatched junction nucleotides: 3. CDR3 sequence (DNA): TGCGCCAGCAGCCAAGCGGGGGGGCCGTACGAGCAGTACTTC. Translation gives CASSQAGGPYEQYF.

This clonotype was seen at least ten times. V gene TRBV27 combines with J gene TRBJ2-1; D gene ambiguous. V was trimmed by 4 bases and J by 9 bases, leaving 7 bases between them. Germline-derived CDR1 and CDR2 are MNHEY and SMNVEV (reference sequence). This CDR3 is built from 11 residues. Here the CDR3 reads CASSSGIEQFF. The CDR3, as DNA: TGTGCCAGCAGTTCTGGGATTGAGCAGTTCTTC.

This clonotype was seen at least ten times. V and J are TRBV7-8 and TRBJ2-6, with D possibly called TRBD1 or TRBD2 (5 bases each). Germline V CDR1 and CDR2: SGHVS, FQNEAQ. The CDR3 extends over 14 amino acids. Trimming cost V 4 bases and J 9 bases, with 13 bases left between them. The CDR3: CASSSTGLVNVLTF. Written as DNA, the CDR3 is TGTGCCAGCAGCTCAACAGGACTGGTCAACGTCCTGACTTTC.

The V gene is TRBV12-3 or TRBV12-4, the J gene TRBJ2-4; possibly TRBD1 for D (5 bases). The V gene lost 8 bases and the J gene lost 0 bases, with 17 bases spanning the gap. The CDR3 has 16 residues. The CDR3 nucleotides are TGTGCCAGCTTACCAACAGGCCTGATAGCCAAAAACATTCAGTACTTC. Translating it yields CASLPTGLIAKNIQYF.

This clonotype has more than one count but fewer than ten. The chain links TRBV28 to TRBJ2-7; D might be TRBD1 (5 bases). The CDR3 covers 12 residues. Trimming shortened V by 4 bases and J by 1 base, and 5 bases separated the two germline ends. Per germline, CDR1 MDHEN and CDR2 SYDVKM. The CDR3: CASSYRSYEQYF. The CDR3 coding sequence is TGTGCCAGCAGTTACAGGTCCTACGAGCAGTACTTC.

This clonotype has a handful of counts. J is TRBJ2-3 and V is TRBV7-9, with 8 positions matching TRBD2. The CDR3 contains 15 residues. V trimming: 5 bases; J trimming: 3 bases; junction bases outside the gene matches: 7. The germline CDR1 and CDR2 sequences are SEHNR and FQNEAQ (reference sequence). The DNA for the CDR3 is TGTGCCAGCAGCCTGTCGACTAGCGCAACAGATACGCAGTATTTT. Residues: CASSLSTSATDTQYF.

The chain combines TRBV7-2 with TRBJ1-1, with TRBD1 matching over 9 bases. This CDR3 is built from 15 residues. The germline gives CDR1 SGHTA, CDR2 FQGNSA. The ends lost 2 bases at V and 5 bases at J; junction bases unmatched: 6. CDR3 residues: CASSLTTGGRTEAFF. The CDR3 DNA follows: TGTGCCAGCAGCTTAACGACAGGGGGGAGGACTGAAGCTTTCTTT.